The sequence of this T cell receptor beta chain was determined in a study of cytomegalovirus exposure and HLA in healthy donors. Worth noting for this clone: The antigen remains undetermined.

CDR1 is SGHRS and CDR2 is YFSETQ in the germline V gene. Unmatched junction bases numbered 1, after V lost 2 bases and J lost 3 bases. CDR3 length: 13 amino acids. Study conclusions and caveats: Researchers reported from a later analysis that most CMV-associated TCR beta chains appeared HLA-restricted. DRB1 showed the most TCR associations and HLA-C the fewest in a later analysis, as rates varied by HLA locus. A later analysis appeared to link common viral pathogens to several of the most significant clusters. A later analysis linked a missense variant in DCLRE1C to the trimming of TCR beta V and J genes.

Amplification used 60 Vbeta primers and 13 Jbeta primers. Sequenced by immunoSEQ multiplex PCR; TCRdb stores in-frame clones only, minus some. The sample lists 150,000 to 200,000 clones; 75% to 90% were seen once. The source of this sequence is a human donor in good health. The sample comprised PBMCs. The chain has TRBV5-1 and TRBJ1-1, with 7 bases identical to TRBD1. The CDR3 nucleotides are TGCGCCAGCAGCTTTACAGGGGACACTGAAGCTTTCTTT. It encodes CASSFTGDTEAFF. Supplemented by reference TRBV5-1 and TRBJ1-1, the full variable domain reads KAGVTQTPRYLIKTRGQQVTLSCSPISGHRSVSWYQQTPGQGLQFLFEYFSETQRNKGNFPGRFSGRQFSNSRSEMNVSTLELGDSALYLCASSFTGDTEAFFGQGTRLTVV.